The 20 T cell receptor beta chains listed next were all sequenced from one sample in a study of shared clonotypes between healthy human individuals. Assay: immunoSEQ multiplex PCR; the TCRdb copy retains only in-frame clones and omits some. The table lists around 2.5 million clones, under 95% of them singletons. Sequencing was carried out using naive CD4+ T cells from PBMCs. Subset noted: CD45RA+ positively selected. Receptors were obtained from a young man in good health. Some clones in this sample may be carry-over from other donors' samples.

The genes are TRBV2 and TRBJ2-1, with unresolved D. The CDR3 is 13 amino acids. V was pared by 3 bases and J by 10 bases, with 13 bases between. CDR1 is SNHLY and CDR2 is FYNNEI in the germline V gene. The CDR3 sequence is CASSDILESEQFF. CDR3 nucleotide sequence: TGTGCCAGCAGTGATATCCTTGAAAGCGAGCAGTTCTTC.

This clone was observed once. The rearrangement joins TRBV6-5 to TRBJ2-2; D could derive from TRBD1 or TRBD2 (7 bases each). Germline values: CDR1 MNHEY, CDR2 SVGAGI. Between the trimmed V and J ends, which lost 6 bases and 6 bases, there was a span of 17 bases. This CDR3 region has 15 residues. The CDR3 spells CASSPRQGGSGELFF. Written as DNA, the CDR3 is TGTGCCAGCAGCCCCAGACAGGGAGGGTCCGGGGAGCTGTTTTTT.

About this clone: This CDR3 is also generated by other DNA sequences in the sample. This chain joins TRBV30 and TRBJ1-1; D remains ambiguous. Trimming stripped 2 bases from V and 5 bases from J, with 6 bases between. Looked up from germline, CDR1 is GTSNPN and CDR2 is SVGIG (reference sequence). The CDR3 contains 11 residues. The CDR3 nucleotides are TGTGCCTGGAGTCGAGGAACTGAAGCTTTCTTT. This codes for CAWSRGTEAFF.

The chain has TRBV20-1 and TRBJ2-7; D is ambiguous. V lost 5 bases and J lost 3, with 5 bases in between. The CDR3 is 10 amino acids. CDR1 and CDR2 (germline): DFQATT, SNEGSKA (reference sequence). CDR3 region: CSAPGYEQYF. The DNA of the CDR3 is TGCAGTGCTCCGGGCTACGAGCAGTACTTC.

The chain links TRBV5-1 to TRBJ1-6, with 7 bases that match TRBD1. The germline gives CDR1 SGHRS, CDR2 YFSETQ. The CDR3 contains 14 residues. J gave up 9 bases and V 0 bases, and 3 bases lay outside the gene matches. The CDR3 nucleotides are TGCGCCAGCAGCTTGGAGTACAGGGGTTCACCCCTCCACTTT. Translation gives CASSLEYRGSPLHF.

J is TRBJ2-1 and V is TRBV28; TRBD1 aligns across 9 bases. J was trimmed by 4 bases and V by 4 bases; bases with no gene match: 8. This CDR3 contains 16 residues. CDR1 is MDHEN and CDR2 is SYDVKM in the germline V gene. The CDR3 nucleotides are TGTGCCAGCAGTTCGTTTGGACAGGGGCTTTACAATGAGCAGTTCTTC. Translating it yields CASSSFGQGLYNEQFF.

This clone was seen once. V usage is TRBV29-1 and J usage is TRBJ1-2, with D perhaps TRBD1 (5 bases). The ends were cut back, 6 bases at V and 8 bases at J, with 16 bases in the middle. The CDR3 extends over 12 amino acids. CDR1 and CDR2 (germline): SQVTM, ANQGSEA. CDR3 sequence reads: CSVHSWGGGYTF. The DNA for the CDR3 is TGCAGCGTCCACTCATGGGGCGGAGGCTACACCTTC.

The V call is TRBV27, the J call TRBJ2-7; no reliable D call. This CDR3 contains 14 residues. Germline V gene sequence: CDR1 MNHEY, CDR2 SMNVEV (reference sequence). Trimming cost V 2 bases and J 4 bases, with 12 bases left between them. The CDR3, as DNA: TGTGCCAGCAGTTTAACGGGCCTGAAGTACGAGCAGTACTTC. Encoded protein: CASSLTGLKYEQYF.

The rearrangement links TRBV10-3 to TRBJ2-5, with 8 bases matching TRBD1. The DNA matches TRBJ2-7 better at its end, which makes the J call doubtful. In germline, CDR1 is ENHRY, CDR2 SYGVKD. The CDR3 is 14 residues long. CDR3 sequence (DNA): TGTGCCATCAGTGATCGGCAGGGGGCGGACGAGCAGTACTTC. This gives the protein CAISDRQGADEQYF.

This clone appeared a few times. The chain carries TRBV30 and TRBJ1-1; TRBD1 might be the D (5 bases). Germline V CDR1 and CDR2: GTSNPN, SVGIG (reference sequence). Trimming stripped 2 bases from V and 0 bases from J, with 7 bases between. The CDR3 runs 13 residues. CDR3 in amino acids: CAWSTTVNTEAFF. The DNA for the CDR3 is TGTGCCTGGAGTACGACAGTGAACACTGAAGCTTTCTTT.

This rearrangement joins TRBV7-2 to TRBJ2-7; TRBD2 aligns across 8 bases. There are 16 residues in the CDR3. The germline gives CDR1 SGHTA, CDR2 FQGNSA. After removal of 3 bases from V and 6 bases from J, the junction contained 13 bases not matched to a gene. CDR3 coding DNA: TGTGCCAGCAGCTTTTGGGCTAGCGGGCCCCGTATCGAGCAGTACTTC. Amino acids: CASSFWASGPRIEQYF. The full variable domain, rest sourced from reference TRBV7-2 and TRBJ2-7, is GAGVSQSPSNKVTEKGKDVELRCDPISGHTALYWYRQSLGQGLEFLIYFQGNSAPDKSGLPSDRFSAERTGGSVSTLTIQRTQQEDSAVYLCASSFWASGPRIEQYFGPGTRLTVT.

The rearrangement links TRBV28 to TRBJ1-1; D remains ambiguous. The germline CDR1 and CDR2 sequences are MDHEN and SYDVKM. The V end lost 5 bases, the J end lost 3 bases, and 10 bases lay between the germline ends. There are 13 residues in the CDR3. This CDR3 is CASSPFSDTEAFF. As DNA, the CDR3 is TGTGCCAGCAGTCCATTTTCCGACACTGAAGCTTTCTTT.

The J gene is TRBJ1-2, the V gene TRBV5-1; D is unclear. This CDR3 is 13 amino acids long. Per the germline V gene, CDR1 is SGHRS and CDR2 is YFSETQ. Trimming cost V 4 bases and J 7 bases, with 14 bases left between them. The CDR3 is CASSLEPSSGYTF. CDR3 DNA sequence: TGCGCCAGCAGCCTCGAGCCGAGCAGTGGCTACACCTTC.

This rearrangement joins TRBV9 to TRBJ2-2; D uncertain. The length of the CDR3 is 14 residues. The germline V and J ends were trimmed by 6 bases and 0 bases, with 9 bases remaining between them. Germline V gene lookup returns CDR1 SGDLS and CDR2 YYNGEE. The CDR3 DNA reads TGTGCCAGCACCTCCTCTGCGAACACCGGGGAGCTGTTTTTT. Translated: CASTSSANTGELFF. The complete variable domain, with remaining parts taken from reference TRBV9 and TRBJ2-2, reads DSGVTQTPKHLITATGQRVTLRCSPRSGDLSVYWYQQSLDQGLQFLIQYYNGEERAKGNILERFSAQQFPDLHSELNLSSLELGDSALYFCASTSSANTGELFFGEGSRLTVL.

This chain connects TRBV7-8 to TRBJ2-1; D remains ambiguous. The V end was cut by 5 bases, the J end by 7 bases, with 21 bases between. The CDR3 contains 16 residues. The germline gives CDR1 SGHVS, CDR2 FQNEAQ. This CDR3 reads CASSPKSVLFSNEQFF. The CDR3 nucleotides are TGTGCCAGCAGCCCCAAGTCCGTACTCTTCTCTAATGAGCAGTTCTTC.

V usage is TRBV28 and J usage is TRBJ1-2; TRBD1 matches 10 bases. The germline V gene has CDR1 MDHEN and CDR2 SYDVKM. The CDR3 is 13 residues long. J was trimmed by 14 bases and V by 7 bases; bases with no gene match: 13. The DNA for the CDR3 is TGTGCCAGCACCAACCCCGGACAGGGGGAGAAAACCTTC. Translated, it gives CASTNPGQGEKTF.

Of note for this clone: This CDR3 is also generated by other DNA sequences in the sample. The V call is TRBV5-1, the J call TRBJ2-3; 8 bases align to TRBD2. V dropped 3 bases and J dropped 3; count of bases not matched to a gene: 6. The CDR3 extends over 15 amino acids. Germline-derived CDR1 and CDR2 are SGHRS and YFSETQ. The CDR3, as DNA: TGCGCCAGCAGCTCCGGGGGGGTCGGGACAGATACGCAGTATTTT. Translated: CASSSGGVGTDTQYF.

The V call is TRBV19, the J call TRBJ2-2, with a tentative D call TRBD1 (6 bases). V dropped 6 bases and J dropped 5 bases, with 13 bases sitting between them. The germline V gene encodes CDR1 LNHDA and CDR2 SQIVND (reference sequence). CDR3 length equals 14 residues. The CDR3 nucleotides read TGTGCCAGTAGAGGTGGACAGACAACCGGGGAGCTGTTTTTT. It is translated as CASRGGQTTGELFF.

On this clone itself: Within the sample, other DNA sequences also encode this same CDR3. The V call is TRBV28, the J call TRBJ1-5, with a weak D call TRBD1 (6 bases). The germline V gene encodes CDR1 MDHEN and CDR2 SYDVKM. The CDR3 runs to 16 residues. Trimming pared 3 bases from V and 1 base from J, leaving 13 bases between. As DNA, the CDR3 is TGTGCCAGCAGTTTCGGGGGCAGGGGAAGCAATCAGCCCCAGCATTTT. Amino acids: CASSFGGRGSNQPQHF.

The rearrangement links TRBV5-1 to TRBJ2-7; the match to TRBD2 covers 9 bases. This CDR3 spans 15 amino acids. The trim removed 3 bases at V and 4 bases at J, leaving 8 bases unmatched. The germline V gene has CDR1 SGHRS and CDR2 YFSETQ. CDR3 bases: TGCGCCAGCAGCTCGACTAGCGGACTTTCGTACGAGCAGTACTTC. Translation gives CASSSTSGLSYEQYF.